By sample share, the clone carrying this T cell receptor (beta chain) is medium-sized. Its antigen is as yet unknown. Germline V lookup: CDR1 MNHNS, CDR2 SASEGT. The junction had 17 bases not matched to a gene; V was cut back by 7 bases and J by 8 bases. The CDR3 extends over 15 amino acids. There were no patients who had received any treatment before thyroid surgery. The data originate from a study of metastatic and nonmetastatic thyroid tumors. About the research overall: The comparison covered peripheral blood and tumor or nodule tissue in malignant and benign thyroid patients.

Notes on the study in general: Versus benign nodules, malignant thyroid tumors reportedly had significantly higher TCR beta diversity, in blood and tumor.

As handled by the study authors: A distant-metastasis classifier for papillary thyroid cancer was built using CDR3 differences across clinicopathological groups. TCRdb re-called clones via MiXCR from the PCR reads. TCRdb, rather than the study authors, made the V and J calls. This sample yields 15,000 to 20,000 clones, of which 34% are seen a single time; 8% to 10% belongs to the top ten. The clonotype was recovered from a male donor with papillary thyroid cancer or a benign thyroid nodule (not recorded which). Some clones in this sample may be carry-over from other donors' samples. The chain joins TRBV6-1 to TRBJ2-7; 7 bases are a match to TRBD2. The sequencing input was tumor tissue. CDR3 in DNA: TGTGCCAGCAACGTCGCGGCTAGCGGAGAGGGAAAGCAGTACTTC. It codes for CASNVAASGEGKQYF.